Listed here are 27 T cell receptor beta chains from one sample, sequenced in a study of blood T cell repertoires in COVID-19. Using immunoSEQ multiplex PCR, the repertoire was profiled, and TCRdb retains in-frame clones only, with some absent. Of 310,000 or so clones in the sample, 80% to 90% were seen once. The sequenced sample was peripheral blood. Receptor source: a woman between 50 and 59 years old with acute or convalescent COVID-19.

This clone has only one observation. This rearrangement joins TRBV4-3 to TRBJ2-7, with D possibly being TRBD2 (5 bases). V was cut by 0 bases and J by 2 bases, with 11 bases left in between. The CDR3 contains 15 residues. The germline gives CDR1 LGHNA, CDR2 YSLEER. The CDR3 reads CASSQEEKGAYEQYF. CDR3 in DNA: TGCGCCAGCAGCCAAGAGGAGAAGGGAGCCTACGAGCAGTACTTC.

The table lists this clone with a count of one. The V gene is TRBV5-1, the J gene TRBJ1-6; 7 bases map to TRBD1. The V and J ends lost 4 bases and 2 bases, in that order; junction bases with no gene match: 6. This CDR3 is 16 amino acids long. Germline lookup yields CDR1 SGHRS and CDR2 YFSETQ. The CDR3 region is CASSTSQGTYNSPLHF. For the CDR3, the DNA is TGCGCCAGCAGCACCTCACAGGGGACCTATAATTCACCCCTCCACTTT.

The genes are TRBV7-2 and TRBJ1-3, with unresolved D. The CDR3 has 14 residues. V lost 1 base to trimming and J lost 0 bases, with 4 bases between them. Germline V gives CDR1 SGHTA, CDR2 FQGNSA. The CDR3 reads CASSLDSSGNTIYF. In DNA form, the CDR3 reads TGTGCCAGCAGCTTAGACAGCTCTGGAAACACCATATATTTT.

The CDR3 sequence is CASSPWTGGSIYGYTF. In DNA form, the CDR3 reads TGTGCCAGCAGCCCTTGGACAGGGGGGAGTATCTATGGCTACACCTTC. The V call is TRBV11-2, the J call TRBJ1-2, with 10 positions matching TRBD1. Germline CDR1 reads SGHAT; CDR2 reads FQNNGV. This CDR3 is built from 16 residues. Unmatched junction bases numbered 10, after V lost 5 bases and J lost 4 bases. Drawing the rest from reference TRBV11-2 and TRBJ1-2, the complete variable domain is EAGVAQSPRYKIIEKRQSVAFWCNPISGHATLYWYQQILGQGPKLLIQFQNNGVVDDSQLPKDRFSAERLKGVDSTLKIQPAKLEDSAVYLCASSPWTGGSIYGYTFGSGTRLTVV.

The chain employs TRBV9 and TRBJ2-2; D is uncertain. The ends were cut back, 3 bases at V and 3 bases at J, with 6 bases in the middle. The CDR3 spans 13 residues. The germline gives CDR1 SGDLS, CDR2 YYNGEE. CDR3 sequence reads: CASSGPYTGELFF. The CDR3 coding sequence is TGTGCCAGCAGCGGGCCTTACACCGGGGAGCTGTTTTTT.

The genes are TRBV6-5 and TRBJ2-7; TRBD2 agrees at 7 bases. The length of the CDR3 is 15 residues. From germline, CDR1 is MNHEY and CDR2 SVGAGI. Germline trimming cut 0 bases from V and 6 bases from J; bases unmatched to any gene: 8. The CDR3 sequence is CASSYSGLGVREQYF. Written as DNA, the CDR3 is TGTGCCAGCAGTTACTCCGGACTAGGGGTGCGCGAGCAGTACTTC.

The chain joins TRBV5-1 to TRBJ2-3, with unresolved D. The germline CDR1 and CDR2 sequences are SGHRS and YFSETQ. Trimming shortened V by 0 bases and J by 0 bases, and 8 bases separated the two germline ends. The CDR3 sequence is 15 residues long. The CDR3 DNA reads TGCGCCAGCAGCTTGGTTCCAGGTAGCACAGATACGCAGTATTTT. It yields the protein CASSLVPGSTDTQYF.

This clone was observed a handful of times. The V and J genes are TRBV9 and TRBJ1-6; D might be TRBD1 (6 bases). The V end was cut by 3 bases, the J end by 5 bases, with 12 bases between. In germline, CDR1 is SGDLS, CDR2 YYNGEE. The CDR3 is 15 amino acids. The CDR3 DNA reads TGTGCCAGCAGCGGGGACATCCCTAATAATTCACCCCTCCACTTT. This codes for CASSGDIPNNSPLHF.

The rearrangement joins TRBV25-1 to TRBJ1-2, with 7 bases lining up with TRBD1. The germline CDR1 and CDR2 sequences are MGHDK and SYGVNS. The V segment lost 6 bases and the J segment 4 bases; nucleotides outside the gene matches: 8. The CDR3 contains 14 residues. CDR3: CASRSRDSLYGYTF. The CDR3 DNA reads TGTGCCAGCAGGAGCCGGGACAGCCTCTATGGCTACACCTTC.

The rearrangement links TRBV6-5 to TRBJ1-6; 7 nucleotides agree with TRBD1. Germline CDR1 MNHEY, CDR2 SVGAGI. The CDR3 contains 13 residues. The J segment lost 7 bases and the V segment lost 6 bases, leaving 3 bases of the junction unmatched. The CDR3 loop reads CASRQGTNSPLHF. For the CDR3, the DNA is TGTGCCAGCAGACAGGGGACAAATTCACCCCTCCACTTT.

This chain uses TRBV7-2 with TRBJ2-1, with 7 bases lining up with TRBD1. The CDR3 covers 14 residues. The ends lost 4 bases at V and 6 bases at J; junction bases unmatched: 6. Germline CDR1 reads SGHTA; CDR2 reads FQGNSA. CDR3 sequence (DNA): TGTGCCAGCAGCTCCGACAGGGTCGGCAATGAGCAGTTCTTC. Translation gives CASSSDRVGNEQFF.

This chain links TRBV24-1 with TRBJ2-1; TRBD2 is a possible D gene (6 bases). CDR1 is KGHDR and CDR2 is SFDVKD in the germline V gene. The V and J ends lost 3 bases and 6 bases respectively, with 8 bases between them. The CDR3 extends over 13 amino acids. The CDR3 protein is CATSDGGSNEQFF. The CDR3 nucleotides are TGTGCCACCAGTGATGGAGGGTCCAATGAGCAGTTCTTC.

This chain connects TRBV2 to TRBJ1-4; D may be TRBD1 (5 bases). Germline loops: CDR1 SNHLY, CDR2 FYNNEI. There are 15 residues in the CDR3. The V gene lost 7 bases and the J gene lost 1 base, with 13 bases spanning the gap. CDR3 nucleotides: TGTGCCAGCACTCTCACAGGCGTAACTAATGAAAAACTGTTTTTT. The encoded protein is CASTLTGVTNEKLFF.

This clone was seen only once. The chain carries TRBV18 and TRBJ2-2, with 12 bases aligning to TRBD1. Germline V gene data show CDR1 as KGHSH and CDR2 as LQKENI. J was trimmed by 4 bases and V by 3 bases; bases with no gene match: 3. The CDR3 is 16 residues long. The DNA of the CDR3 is TGTGCCAGCTCACCGGGACAGGGGGCTGTCACCGGGGAGCTGTTTTTT. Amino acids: CASSPGQGAVTGELFF.

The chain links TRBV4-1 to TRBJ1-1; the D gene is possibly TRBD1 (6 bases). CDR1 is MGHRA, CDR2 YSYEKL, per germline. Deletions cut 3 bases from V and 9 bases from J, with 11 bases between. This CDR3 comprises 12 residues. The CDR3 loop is CASSQTGTQAFF. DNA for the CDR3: TGCGCCAGCAGCCAGACAGGTACTCAAGCTTTCTTT.

The CDR3 coding sequence is TGTGCCAGTAACTCGGGACTAGCGGGAGTTGAGACCCAGTACTTC. This sequence encodes CASNSGLAGVETQYF. J is TRBJ2-5 and V is TRBV19; 14 bases line up with TRBD2. CDR1 LNHDA and CDR2 SQIVND come from the germline V gene (reference sequence). The CDR3 sequence is 15 residues long. Germline trimming cut 7 bases from V and 5 bases from J; bases unmatched to any gene: 6.

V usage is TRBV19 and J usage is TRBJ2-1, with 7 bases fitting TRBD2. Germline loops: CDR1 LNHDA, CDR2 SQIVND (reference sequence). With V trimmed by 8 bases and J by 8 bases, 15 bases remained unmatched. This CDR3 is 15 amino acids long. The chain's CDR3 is CASAPLGGRTHEQFF. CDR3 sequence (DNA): TGTGCCAGTGCGCCCTTGGGCGGGAGAACCCATGAGCAGTTCTTC.

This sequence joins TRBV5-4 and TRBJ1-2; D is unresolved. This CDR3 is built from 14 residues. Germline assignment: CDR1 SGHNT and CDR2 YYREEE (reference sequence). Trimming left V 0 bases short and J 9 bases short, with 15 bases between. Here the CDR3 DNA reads TGTGCCAGCAGCTTGGCCGGGAGGGTTCTAAGCTACACCTTC. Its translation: CASSLAGRVLSYTF.

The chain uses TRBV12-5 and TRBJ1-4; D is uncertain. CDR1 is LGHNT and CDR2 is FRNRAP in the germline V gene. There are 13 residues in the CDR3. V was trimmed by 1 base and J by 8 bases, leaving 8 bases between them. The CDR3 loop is CASGLGAIEKLFF. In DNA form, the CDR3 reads TGTGCTAGTGGTTTGGGGGCAATCGAAAAACTGTTTTTT.

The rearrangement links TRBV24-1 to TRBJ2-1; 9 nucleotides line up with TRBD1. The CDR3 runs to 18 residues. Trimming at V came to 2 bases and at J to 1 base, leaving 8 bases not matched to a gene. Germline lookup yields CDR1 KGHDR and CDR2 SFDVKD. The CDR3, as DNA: TGTGCCACCAGTGATTCCCGTCCAGGGACAGGGTCCTACAATGAGCAGTTCTTC. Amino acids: CATSDSRPGTGSYNEQFF.

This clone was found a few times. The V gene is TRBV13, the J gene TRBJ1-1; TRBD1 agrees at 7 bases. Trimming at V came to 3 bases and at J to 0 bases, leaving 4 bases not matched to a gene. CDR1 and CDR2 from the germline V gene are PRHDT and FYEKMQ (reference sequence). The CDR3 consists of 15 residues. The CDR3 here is CASSFRTGMNTEAFF. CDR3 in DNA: TGTGCCAGCAGCTTTCGGACAGGAATGAACACTGAAGCTTTCTTT. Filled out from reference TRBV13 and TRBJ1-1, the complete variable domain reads AAGVIQSPRHLIKEKRETATLKCYPIPRHDTVYWYQQGPGQDPQFLISFYEKMQSDKGSIPDRFSAQQFSDYHSELNMSSLELGDSALYFCASSFRTGMNTEAFFGQGTRLTVV.

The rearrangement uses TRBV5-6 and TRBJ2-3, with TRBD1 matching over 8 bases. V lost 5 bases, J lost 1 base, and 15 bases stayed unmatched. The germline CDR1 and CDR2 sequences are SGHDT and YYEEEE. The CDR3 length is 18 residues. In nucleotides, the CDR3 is TGTGCCAGCAGGGATGATCCGGGACAGGACTGGGGCACAGATACGCAGTATTTT. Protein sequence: CASRDDPGQDWGTDTQYF.

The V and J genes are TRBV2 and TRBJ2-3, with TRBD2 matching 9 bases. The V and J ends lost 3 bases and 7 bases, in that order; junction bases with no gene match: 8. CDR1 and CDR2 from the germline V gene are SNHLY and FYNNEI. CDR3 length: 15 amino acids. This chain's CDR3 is CASSERSGRSNTQYF. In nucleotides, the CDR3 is TGTGCCAGCAGTGAGCGTAGCGGGAGAAGTAATACGCAGTATTTT. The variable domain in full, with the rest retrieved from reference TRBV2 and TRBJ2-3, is EPEVTQTPSHQVTQMGQEVILRCVPISNHLYFYWYRQILGQKVEFLVSFYNNEISEKSEIFDDQFSVERPDGSNFTLKIRSTKLEDSAMYFCASSERSGRSNTQYFGPGTRLTVL.

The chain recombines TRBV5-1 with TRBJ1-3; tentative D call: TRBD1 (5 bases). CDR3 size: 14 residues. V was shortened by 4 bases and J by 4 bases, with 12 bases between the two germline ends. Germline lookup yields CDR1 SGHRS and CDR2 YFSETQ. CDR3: CASSQGSQGNTIYF. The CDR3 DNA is TGCGCCAGCAGCCAGGGATCCCAGGGAAACACCATATATTTT.

As DNA, the CDR3 is TGTGCCAGCAGCGCCACTAGCGGGGGAGCCCAAGAGACCCAGTACTTC. As protein: CASSATSGGAQETQYF. The rearrangement uses TRBV7-7 and TRBJ2-5, with 11 bases that match TRBD2. After removal of 5 bases from V and 1 base from J, the junction contained 6 bases not matched to a gene. Germline V CDR1 and CDR2: SSHAT, FNYEAQ (reference sequence). CDR3 length equals 16 residues.

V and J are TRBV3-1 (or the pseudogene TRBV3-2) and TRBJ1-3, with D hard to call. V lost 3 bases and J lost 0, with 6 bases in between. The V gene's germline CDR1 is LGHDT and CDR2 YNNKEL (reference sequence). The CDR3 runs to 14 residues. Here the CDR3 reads CASSQADSGNTIYF. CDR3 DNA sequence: TGTGCCAGCAGCCAGGCGGACTCTGGAAACACCATATATTTT.

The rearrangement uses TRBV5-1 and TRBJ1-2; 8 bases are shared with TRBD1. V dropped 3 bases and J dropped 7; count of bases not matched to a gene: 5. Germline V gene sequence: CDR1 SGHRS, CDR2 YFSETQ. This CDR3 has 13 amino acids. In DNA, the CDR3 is TGCGCCAGCAGCTCGACAGGGGTACCTGGCTACACCTTC. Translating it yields CASSSTGVPGYTF.